What follows are 32 T cell receptor beta chains derived from one specimen sequenced in a study of blood T cell repertoires in COVID-19. Sequencing was performed with immunoSEQ multiplex PCR; in TCRdb, only in-frame clones are kept and a portion is missing. This sample has 200,000 to 250,000 clones; 85% to 90% occur once, and the top ten carry 4.4%. Sequences were obtained from peripheral blood. These receptors came from a man between 50 and 59 years old with acute or convalescent COVID-19.

The J gene is TRBJ1-2, the V gene TRBV7-6, with a weak D call TRBD1 (5 bases). The germline V gene has CDR1 SGHVS and CDR2 FNYEAQ. V was clipped by 5 bases and J by 2 bases, with 9 bases between them. The CDR3 is 13 amino acids. The CDR3 coding sequence is TGTGCCAGCAGCCCCGACAGCAACTATGGCTACACCTTC. Protein sequence: CASSPDSNYGYTF.

This chain joins TRBV3-1 (or the pseudogene TRBV3-2) and TRBJ2-1; 8 nucleotides align to TRBD1. The CDR3 contains 17 residues. Per the germline V gene, CDR1 is LGHDT and CDR2 is YNNKEL (reference sequence). V dropped 0 bases and J dropped 3; count of bases not matched to a gene: 7. For the CDR3, the DNA is TGTGCCAGCAGCCAAGATATGCAGGGGGCCGGCTACAATGAGCAGTTCTTC. Its translation is CASSQDMQGAGYNEQFF.

This chain uses TRBV9 with TRBJ2-1; D is possibly TRBD1 (5 bases). The CDR3 loop spans 13 amino acids. The V and J ends lost 0 bases and 6 bases respectively, with 7 bases between them. Germline V gene sequence: CDR1 SGDLS, CDR2 YYNGEE. CDR3: CASSVGQGNEQFF. CDR3 in DNA: TGTGCCAGCAGCGTAGGTCAGGGCAATGAGCAGTTCTTC. Complete variable domain (other parts from reference TRBV9 and TRBJ2-1): DSGVTQTPKHLITATGQRVTLRCSPRSGDLSVYWYQQSLDQGLQFLIQYYNGEERAKGNILERFSAQQFPDLHSELNLSSLELGDSALYFCASSVGQGNEQFFGPGTRLTVL.

This sequence joins TRBV11-1 and TRBJ1-1; D not resolved. Germline assignment: CDR1 SGHAT and CDR2 FQDESV (reference sequence). The CDR3 has 13 residues. Trimming took off 4 bases at V and 2 bases at J, with 8 bases between the two ends. CDR3 sequence (DNA): TGTGCCAGCAGCTCGAGCCAAAACACTGAAGCTTTCTTT. Translation gives CASSSSQNTEAFF.

This chain uses TRBV15 with TRBJ1-5, with 7 bases lining up with TRBD1. Germline CDR1 reads LNHNV; CDR2 reads YYDKDF (reference sequence). The trim removed 0 bases at V and 6 bases at J, leaving 5 bases unmatched. The CDR3 has 15 amino acids. CDR3 bases: TGTGCCACCAGCAGAGATCGAGGGGGCGGTCAGCCCCAGCATTTT. Translation: CATSRDRGGGQPQHF.

The V gene is TRBV2, the J gene TRBJ2-2; the D gene is possibly TRBD1 (6 bases). Germline-derived CDR1 and CDR2 are SNHLY and FYNNEI. Trimming shortened V by 7 bases and J by 4 bases, and 10 bases separated the two germline ends. This CDR3 has 13 residues. CDR3 coding DNA: TGTGCCAGCACACAGGGTCGCACCGGGGAGCTGTTTTTT. Translating it yields CASTQGRTGELFF.

The rearrangement links TRBV9 to TRBJ1-4; unclear D gene. Germline values: CDR1 SGDLS, CDR2 YYNGEE. Trimming pared 4 bases from V and 4 bases from J, leaving 11 bases between. The CDR3 loop spans 14 amino acids. The CDR3 DNA follows: TGTGCCAGCAGCACCCCGGGGAGTAATGAAAAACTGTTTTTT. It is translated as CASSTPGSNEKLFF.

The chain recombines TRBV7-2 with TRBJ2-2; 7 positions match TRBD2. The CDR3 runs to 15 residues. Trimming removed 3 bases from V and 6 bases from J; junction bases left unmatched: 7. Germline assignment: CDR1 SGHTA and CDR2 FQGNSA. The CDR3 DNA sequence: TGTGCCAGCAGCTTTCGGCGGGGGAGTGCCGGGGAGCTGTTTTTT. Its protein product is CASSFRRGSAGELFF.

The V and J genes are TRBV5-1 and TRBJ2-5, with 7 bases matching TRBD2. Germline CDR1 and CDR2: SGHRS and YFSETQ. J gave up 1 base and V 4 bases, and 4 bases lay outside the gene matches. CDR3 length: 14 residues. The CDR3 nucleotides read TGCGCCAGCAGCCGGGGGGAATCCCAAGAGACCCAGTACTTC. It encodes CASSRGESQETQYF.

This clone was seen a handful of times. This chain links TRBV19 with TRBJ1-3, with a tentative D call TRBD1 (5 bases). Germline V gene sequence: CDR1 LNHDA, CDR2 SQIVND (reference sequence). The CDR3 contains 14 residues. V lost 3 bases and J lost 4, with 10 bases in between. CDR3 sequence reads: CASSIDSLGNTIYF. The CDR3 DNA sequence: TGTGCCAGTAGTATCGACAGCCTGGGAAACACCATATATTTT.

The chain uses TRBV19 and TRBJ2-5; 15 bases fit TRBD2. V lost 6 bases to trimming and J lost 5 bases; unmatched junction nucleotides: 10. This CDR3 spans 17 amino acids. The germline V gene has CDR1 LNHDA and CDR2 SQIVND (reference sequence). The CDR3 is CASSPGLAGGPRETQYF. DNA of the CDR3: TGTGCCAGTAGCCCCGGACTAGCGGGGGGGCCCCGGGAGACCCAGTACTTC.

The rearrangement joins TRBV6-5 to TRBJ1-5; 11 positions agree with TRBD1. The V and J ends lost 10 bases and 3 bases, in that order; junction bases with no gene match: 8. Germline loops: CDR1 MNHEY, CDR2 SVGAGI. The CDR3 sequence is 15 residues long. This CDR3 reads CATEGTGGTNQPQHF. DNA for the CDR3: TGTGCCACAGAGGGGACAGGGGGGACCAATCAGCCCCAGCATTTT.

This chain uses TRBV5-5 with TRBJ1-2; 11 bases are a match to TRBD1. V lost 3 bases to trimming and J lost 8 bases; unmatched junction nucleotides: 9. This CDR3 is built from 15 residues. Per the germline V gene, CDR1 is SGHKS and CDR2 is YYEKEE (reference sequence). Here the CDR3 reads CASSSRTGGVDGYTF. CDR3 nucleotides: TGTGCCAGCAGCTCTCGGACAGGGGGCGTAGACGGCTACACCTTC.

The rearrangement links TRBV9 to TRBJ1-6; 7 bases match TRBD1. This CDR3 is built from 15 residues. Germline values: CDR1 SGDLS, CDR2 YYNGEE. Trimming removed 0 bases from V and 7 bases from J; junction bases left unmatched: 4. In DNA form, the CDR3 reads TGTGCCAGCAGCGTAGGACAGGGTGGGAATTCACCCCTCCACTTT. The encoded protein is CASSVGQGGNSPLHF.

Relative to its sample, this clone is medium-sized. The chain employs TRBV27 and TRBJ1-5; D uncertain. V dropped 8 bases and J dropped 0 bases, with 17 bases sitting between them. Germline CDR1 reads MNHEY; CDR2 reads SMNVEV (reference sequence). This CDR3 comprises 16 residues. The chain's CDR3 is CASGLIGRYSNQPQHF. The CDR3, as DNA: TGTGCCAGCGGCCTCATCGGGAGGTATAGCAATCAGCCCCAGCATTTT.

The rearrangement joins TRBV11-1 to TRBJ2-1; D ambiguous. V was clipped by 5 bases and J by 7 bases, with 9 bases between them. Germline V gene sequence: CDR1 SGHAT, CDR2 FQDESV (reference sequence). The CDR3 has 12 residues. CDR3 sequence (DNA): TGTGCCAGCAGCCCCCATGAGAATGAGCAGTTCTTC. Protein: CASSPHENEQFF. The whole variable domain, filled in from reference TRBV11-1 and TRBJ2-1, reads EAEVAQSPRYKITEKSQAVAFWCDPISGHATLYWYRQILGQGPELLVQFQDESVVDDSQLPKDRFSAERLKGVDSTLKIQPAELGDSAMYLCASSPHENEQFFGPGTRLTVL.

This chain connects TRBV25-1 to TRBJ2-1, with D possibly matching TRBD2 (6 bases). Germline assignment: CDR1 MGHDK and CDR2 SYGVNS. Trimming removed 3 bases at V and 4 bases at J, with 10 bases between. The CDR3 contains 14 residues. The CDR3 spells CASSDRDFYNEQFF. DNA of the CDR3: TGTGCCAGCAGTGACCGGGACTTTTACAATGAGCAGTTCTTC.

V gene TRBV5-6 combines with J gene TRBJ1-2; TRBD1 might be the D (5 bases). The CDR3 is made up of 15 amino acids. The ends were cut back, 4 bases at V and 8 bases at J, with 21 bases in the middle. Germline V gene lookup returns CDR1 SGHDT and CDR2 YYEEEE. CDR3 bases: TGTGCCAGCAGCCGAAGCGAGGCGGGGCGGGGAGGCTACACCTTC. Translation: CASSRSEAGRGGYTF.

The V and J genes are TRBV3-1 (or the pseudogene TRBV3-2) and TRBJ2-7; 9 bases fit TRBD2. CDR1 LGHDT and CDR2 YNNKEL come from the germline V gene (reference sequence). V shed 4 bases, J shed 5 bases, and the junction held 6 bases outside the gene matches. The length of the CDR3 is 14 residues. Here the CDR3 reads CASSPIAGADEQYF. Here the CDR3 DNA reads TGTGCCAGCAGCCCCATAGCGGGGGCCGACGAGCAGTACTTC.

The V and J genes are TRBV6-4 and TRBJ1-5; 7 nucleotides match TRBD1. The CDR3 is made up of 24 amino acids. V lost 0 bases, J lost 0 bases, and 26 bases stayed unmatched. CDR1 and CDR2 (germline): MRHNA, SNTAGT. The CDR3 sequence is CASSDSKGQKPDNAGGCSNQPQHF. As DNA, the CDR3 is TGTGCCAGCAGTGACTCCAAGGGACAGAAACCAGACAACGCGGGAGGGTGTAGCAATCAGCCCCAGCATTTT.

As regards this clone: The sample has other DNA sequences that encode this CDR3 too. V gene TRBV18 combines with J gene TRBJ1-5, with 7 bases matching TRBD1. CDR3 length: 14 residues. CDR1 and CDR2 (germline): KGHSH, LQKENI. V lost 2 bases, J lost 2 bases, and 0 bases stayed unmatched. CDR3 sequence: CASSPGQGNQPQHF. Written as DNA, the CDR3 is TGTGCCAGCTCACCAGGACAGGGCAATCAGCCCCAGCATTTT.

The chain uses TRBV6-1 and TRBJ2-3; 10 nucleotides align to TRBD2. CDR1 MNHNS and CDR2 SASEGT come from the germline V gene. CDR3 length: 15 residues. Trimming removed 2 bases from V and 2 bases from J; junction bases left unmatched: 1. This chain's CDR3 is CASSELAGATDTQYF. The CDR3 DNA reads as TGTGCCAGCAGTGAACTAGCGGGGGCCACAGATACGCAGTATTTT.

The chain couples TRBV7-3 to TRBJ1-6; D not resolved. This CDR3 has 13 amino acids. Germline CDR1 is SGHTA and CDR2 is FQGTGA. V was shortened by 4 bases and J by 7 bases, with 8 bases between the two germline ends. CDR3 nucleotides: TGTGCCAGCAGCTCTACCTCGAATTCACCCCTCCACTTT. Translation gives CASSSTSNSPLHF.

The chain couples TRBV5-1 to TRBJ2-6; D may be TRBD2 (6 bases). V lost 4 bases and J lost 1, with 15 bases in between. Per germline, CDR1 SGHRS and CDR2 YFSETQ. The CDR3 has 17 residues. CDR3 nucleotide sequence: TGCGCCAGCAGCGCCGGGGAGGTTTTGTCTGGGGCCAACGTCCTGACTTTC. Protein: CASSAGEVLSGANVLTF.

This clone was seen a single time. The sample carries other DNA sequences with the same CDR3. The rearrangement uses TRBV6-5 and TRBJ2-5, with D possibly being TRBD1 (5 bases). This CDR3 is 15 amino acids long. V lost 1 base and J lost 1, with 10 bases in between. CDR1 is MNHEY and CDR2 is SVGAGI in the germline V gene. The CDR3 DNA sequence: TGTGCCAGCAGTTACTACACAGGATCCCAAGAGACCCAGTACTTC. Translated, it gives CASSYYTGSQETQYF.

This rearrangement joins TRBV24-1 to TRBJ2-1; no clear D gene. The CDR3 contains 14 residues. V was pared by 7 bases and J by 4 bases, with 13 bases between. From germline, CDR1 is KGHDR and CDR2 SFDVKD. The CDR3 DNA follows: TGTGCCACCAGCGAATTCTGGCAGTACAATGAGCAGTTCTTC. Its protein product is CATSEFWQYNEQFF.

V is TRBV2 and J is TRBJ1-6; D remains unclear. CDR3 length: 14 residues. Germline V CDR1 and CDR2: SNHLY, FYNNEI. The V end was cut by 8 bases, the J end by 6 bases, with 14 bases between. For the CDR3, the DNA is TGTGCCAGCCACTACATAATATTTAATTCACCCCTCCACTTT. This gives the protein CASHYIIFNSPLHF.

The chain combines TRBV3-1 (or the pseudogene TRBV3-2) with TRBJ2-5, with TRBD2 identical over 13 bases. The CDR3 is 18 amino acids. The junction had 9 bases not matched to a gene; V was cut back by 0 bases and J by 5 bases. Germline CDR1 reads LGHDT; CDR2 reads YNNKEL (reference sequence). CDR3 DNA: TGTGCCAGCAGCCAAGATCTGGGAGGGACTAGCGGGGATGAGACCCAGTACTTC. Its translation: CASSQDLGGTSGDETQYF.

This chain joins TRBV13 and TRBJ2-7; perhaps TRBD1 as D (5 bases). V was cut by 5 bases and J by 6 bases, with 14 bases left in between. The germline gives CDR1 PRHDT, CDR2 FYEKMQ (reference sequence). This CDR3 is built from 13 residues. CDR3 DNA sequence: TGTGCCAGCAGCCCTCGAGCAGGGCGCGAGCAGTACTTC. This gives the protein CASSPRAGREQYF.

The V gene is TRBV7-9, the J gene TRBJ2-1; 7 nucleotides match TRBD1. CDR3 length: 15 amino acids. The V and J ends lost 1 base and 3 bases, in that order; junction bases with no gene match: 3. Germline lookup yields CDR1 SEHNR and CDR2 FQNEAQ (reference sequence). CDR3 nucleotide sequence: TGTGCCAGCAGCTTAGACAGGGGTGGCTACAATGAGCAGTTCTTC. It yields the protein CASSLDRGGYNEQFF.

The rearrangement joins TRBV12-3 or TRBV12-4 to TRBJ1-1; D possibly corresponds to TRBD1 (5 bases). The CDR3 consists of 13 residues. V lost 2 bases and J lost 11, with 15 bases in between. CDR3 DNA sequence: TGTGCCAGCAGTTTACAAGGGGCGCTGGGGGCTTTCTTT. Protein: CASSLQGALGAFF.

This clone occurred once. The chain combines TRBV5-6 with TRBJ1-5; no clear D. Germline loops: CDR1 SGHDT, CDR2 YYEEEE. The ends were cut back, 1 base at V and 3 bases at J, with 14 bases in the middle. This CDR3 has 16 residues. CDR3 in amino acids: CASSLYVGELNQPQHF. Written as DNA, the CDR3 is TGTGCCAGCAGCTTGTACGTAGGAGAACTCAATCAGCCCCAGCATTTT. The full variable domain, with the rest looked up from reference TRBV5-6 and TRBJ1-5, is DAGVTQSPTHLIKTRGQQVTLRCSPKSGHDTVSWYQQALGQGPQFIFQYYEEEERQRGNFPDRFSGHQFPNYSSELNVNALLLGDSALYLCASSLYVGELNQPQHFGDGTRLSIL.